Presented here are 26 T cell receptor beta chains from one specimen sequenced in a study of cytomegalovirus exposure and HLA in healthy donors. PCR amplification relied on 60 Vbeta primers (plus 13 Jbeta primers). Here immunoSEQ multiplex PCR was the method, and the copy in TCRdb shows in-frame clones only, minus some. Of about 170,000 clones in the sample, about 82% were seen once. What was sequenced was PBMCs. The source is a female donor in good health and CMV-seronegative.

The rearrangement links TRBV7-8 to TRBJ2-3, with 7 bases aligning to TRBD2. Germline V CDR1 and CDR2: SGHVS, FQNEAQ. Trimming at V came to 5 bases and at J to 0 bases, leaving 8 bases not matched to a gene. The CDR3 has 16 residues. CDR3 nucleotide sequence: TGTGCCAGCAGCCTCCTAGCGGCCCCTAGCACAGATACGCAGTATTTT. It translates to CASSLLAAPSTDTQYF. Full variable domain (rest looked up from reference TRBV7-8 and TRBJ2-3): GAGVSQSPRYKVAKRGQDVALRCDPISGHVSLFWYQQALGQGPEFLTYFQNEAQLDKSGLPSDRFFAERPEGSVSTLKIQRTQQEDSAVYLCASSLLAAPSTDTQYFGPGTRLTVL.

This clone has a handful of counts. This chain connects TRBV6-5 to TRBJ2-7; 10 bases are a match to TRBD1. This CDR3 spans 12 amino acids. Germline CDR1 MNHEY, CDR2 SVGAGI. J was trimmed by 9 bases and V by 6 bases; bases with no gene match: 5. CDR3 region: CASSQTGGWQYF. The CDR3 DNA reads as TGTGCCAGCAGCCAGACAGGGGGCTGGCAGTACTTC.

V gene TRBV6-4 combines with J gene TRBJ2-2; D ambiguous. V was cut by 2 bases and J by 4 bases, with 5 bases left in between. The CDR3 totals 13 residues. The V gene's germline CDR1 is MRHNA and CDR2 SNTAGT. The CDR3 loop is CASSDGPTGELFF. The CDR3 nucleotides are TGTGCCAGCAGTGACGGCCCCACCGGGGAGCTGTTTTTT.

A word on this clone: One end of the junction varies from germline; a read error may be responsible. J is TRBJ2-6 and V is TRBV6-6; weak D call: TRBD1 (5 bases). Germline CDR1 and CDR2: MNHNY and SVGAGI (reference sequence). The CDR3 has 15 residues. The CDR3 region has the DNA TGTGCCAGCAGAGAAGGTGGCTCTGGGGCCAACGGCCTGACTTTC. Translation gives CASREGGSGANGLTF.

The rearrangement links TRBV6-1 to TRBJ2-1; 12 bases line up with TRBD2. CDR3 size: 18 residues. The V gene end was trimmed by 1 base and the J gene end by 5 bases; junction bases not matched to a gene: 9. Germline V gene lookup returns CDR1 MNHNS and CDR2 SASEGT. In DNA, the CDR3 is TGTGCCAGCAGTGAAGGGGCTAGCGGGAGGGCCTACCACAATGAGCAGTTCTTC. Protein product: CASSEGASGRAYHNEQFF.

The rearrangement uses TRBV29-1 and TRBJ2-1; TRBD2 is a possible D gene (6 bases). V gave up 3 bases and J gave up 3 bases, with 9 bases separating them. This CDR3 is 13 amino acids long. From germline, CDR1 is SQVTM and CDR2 ANQGSEA. The CDR3 is CSVDAGHYNEQFF. CDR3 nucleotides: TGCAGCGTTGATGCGGGGCACTACAATGAGCAGTTCTTC.

The V and J genes are TRBV11-1 and TRBJ2-2; 7 bases are shared with TRBD1. V lost 3 bases, J lost 6 bases, and 4 bases stayed unmatched. From germline, CDR1 is SGHAT and CDR2 FQDESV (reference sequence). The CDR3 has 14 amino acids. The DNA for the CDR3 is TGTGCCAGCAGCTTTGGACAGGTTGCCGGGGAGCTGTTTTTT. It specifies CASSFGQVAGELFF.

This clone was observed a handful of times. The chain carries TRBV19 and TRBJ1-2; D possibly corresponds to TRBD1 (6 bases). The CDR3 consists of 12 residues. The germline V gene has CDR1 LNHDA and CDR2 SQIVND (reference sequence). V was cut by 5 bases and J by 12 bases, with 16 bases left in between. The CDR3 bases are TGTGCCAGTAGTCCAGGGACAAAAGGCGACACCTTC. Residues: CASSPGTKGDTF. The full variable domain, with the rest looked up from reference TRBV19 and TRBJ1-2, is DGGITQSPKYLFRKEGQNVTLSCEQNLNHDAMYWYRQDPGQGLRLIYYSQIVNDFQKGDIAEGYSVSREKKESFPLTVTSAQKNPTAFYLCASSPGTKGDTFGSGTRLTVV.

As to this clone: The sample has other DNA sequences that encode this CDR3 too. V and J are TRBV27 and TRBJ2-5; 11 bases agree with TRBD2. TRBJ2-7 matches the DNA end more closely, so the J call is doubtful. The CDR3 spans 14 residues. CDR1 and CDR2 from the germline V gene are MNHEY and SMNVEV (reference sequence). The CDR3 loop reads CASSFGLAGYEQYF. Written as DNA, the CDR3 is TGTGCCAGCAGCTTCGGACTAGCGGGCTACGAGCAGTACTTC.

This chain uses TRBV28 with TRBJ2-7, with 10 bases lining up with TRBD2. The V gene end was trimmed by 6 bases and the J gene end by 6 bases; junction bases not matched to a gene: 8. The CDR3 spans 14 residues. CDR1 is MDHEN, CDR2 SYDVKM, per germline. CDR3 in amino acids: CASSLLAGVSEQYF. The CDR3 DNA reads as TGTGCCAGCAGCCTGCTAGCGGGAGTCTCCGAGCAGTACTTC.

This clone was recorded a few times. The V and J genes are TRBV7-2 and TRBJ2-3, with D unresolved. The CDR3 spans 12 residues. Germline V gives CDR1 SGHTA, CDR2 FQGNSA. With 6 bases removed from V and 10 bases from J, the gap between germline ends came to 14 bases. CDR3: CASSFRENPQYF. The CDR3 DNA reads as TGTGCCAGCAGTTTCCGAGAGAATCCGCAGTATTTT.

CDR3 amino acids: CASGRDSGPVPGELFF. The CDR3 bases are TGTGCCAGCGGCAGGGATAGCGGCCCAGTCCCCGGGGAGCTGTTTTTT. The J gene is TRBJ2-2, the V gene TRBV25-1, with a tentative D call TRBD2 (6 bases). Germline CDR1 is MGHDK and CDR2 is SYGVNS. V shed 8 bases and J shed 6 bases, with 22 bases lying between them. There are 16 residues in the CDR3.

The chain carries TRBV5-8 and TRBJ2-5; 10 bases fit TRBD2. The J call could be wrong; TRBJ2-7 is a better fit for the DNA end. The germline CDR1 and CDR2 sequences are SGHTS and YDEGEE. The CDR3 contains 16 residues. The CDR3 bases are TGTGCCAGCAGCCTTGGACTAGCGGAGGCTATATACGAGCAGTACTTC. Protein sequence: CASSLGLAEAIYEQYF.

The V gene is TRBV7-9, the J gene TRBJ2-2; 10 bases map to TRBD2. Trimming took 1 base from V and 0 from J; bases not matched to a gene: 8. Germline V lookup: CDR1 SEHNR, CDR2 FQNEAQ (reference sequence). The CDR3 length is 19 residues. CDR3 loop: CASSLVFSGGAPNTGELFF. For the CDR3, the DNA is TGTGCCAGCAGCTTAGTCTTCAGCGGGGGGGCTCCGAACACCGGGGAGCTGTTTTTT.

V gene TRBV7-9 combines with J gene TRBJ1-4; D gene unclear. Germline CDR1 SEHNR, CDR2 FQNEAQ (reference sequence). The CDR3 loop spans 12 amino acids. The ends were cut back, 5 bases at V and 4 bases at J, with 5 bases in the middle. Here the CDR3 DNA reads TGTGCCAGCAGCCGGGGTAATGAAAAACTGTTTTTT. Translating gives CASSRGNEKLFF.

This rearrangement joins TRBV9 to TRBJ1-4, with 9 bases identical to TRBD1. This CDR3 region has 16 residues. V trimming: 2 bases; J trimming: 0 bases; junction bases outside the gene matches: 2. Germline V gives CDR1 SGDLS, CDR2 YYNGEE. The CDR3 here is CASSVGQGTTNEKLFF. The CDR3 coding sequence is TGTGCCAGCAGCGTGGGACAGGGAACAACTAATGAAAAACTGTTTTTT.

This chain uses TRBV5-1 with TRBJ2-2; 10 nucleotides align to TRBD2. In germline, CDR1 is SGHRS, CDR2 YFSETQ. The ends lost 1 base at V and 5 bases at J; junction bases unmatched: 2. CDR3 size: 15 residues. The CDR3 here is CASSLSGRATGELFF. Here the CDR3 DNA reads TGCGCCAGCAGCTTGAGCGGGAGGGCAACCGGGGAGCTGTTTTTT.

With respect to this clone: The identical CDR3 is also encoded by other nucleotide sequences in the sample. This chain links TRBV30 with TRBJ1-2; TRBD1 matches at 10 bases. The CDR3 length is 12 residues. Germline trimming cut 5 bases from V and 5 bases from J; bases unmatched to any gene: 2. CDR1 is GTSNPN and CDR2 is SVGIG in the germline V gene (reference sequence). The CDR3 reads CAWDRGPYGYTF. The DNA of the CDR3 is TGTGCCTGGGACAGGGGGCCATATGGCTACACCTTC.

This clone has just one count. V is TRBV6-5 and J is TRBJ1-5; 8 positions agree with TRBD1. The CDR3 totals 14 residues. The J segment lost 7 bases and the V segment lost 4 bases, leaving 6 bases of the junction unmatched. Germline V CDR1 and CDR2: MNHEY, SVGAGI. CDR3: CASSSDRGGQPQHF. The CDR3 nucleotides are TGTGCCAGCAGTTCCGACAGGGGTGGACAGCCCCAGCATTTT.

J is TRBJ2-5 and V is TRBV5-1, with a weak D call TRBD2 (6 bases). This CDR3 spans 21 amino acids. The germline V and J ends were trimmed by 0 bases and 1 base, with 28 bases remaining between them. CDR1 is SGHRS, CDR2 YFSETQ, per germline. The CDR3 spells CASSLGYGSRGLKTFQETQYF. CDR3 bases: TGCGCCAGCAGCTTGGGCTATGGTTCGCGGGGTCTCAAAACGTTCCAAGAGACCCAGTACTTC.

The gene calls are TRBV6-6 and TRBJ2-7, with 12 bases lining up with TRBD2. Germline CDR1 is MNHNY and CDR2 is SVGAGI (reference sequence). The CDR3 sequence is 15 residues long. Trimming took 6 bases from V and 0 from J; bases not matched to a gene: 3. The DNA for the CDR3 is TGTGCCAGCAGGACTAGCGGGGGAAGCTCCTACGAGCAGTACTTC. Amino acid sequence: CASRTSGGSSYEQYF.

In this sample, this clone turned up a few times. This chain joins TRBV19 and TRBJ2-2, with D uncertain. The germline V gene has CDR1 LNHDA and CDR2 SQIVND (reference sequence). V lost 7 bases, J lost 4 bases, and 10 bases lay in between. This CDR3 contains 13 residues. The CDR3 region is CASIGRTTGELFF. The CDR3 DNA sequence: TGTGCCAGTATTGGCAGAACCACCGGGGAGCTGTTTTTT.

V gene TRBV5-1 combines with J gene TRBJ2-5, with D possibly being TRBD2 (5 bases). The CDR3 is made up of 15 amino acids. Germline CDR1 SGHRS, CDR2 YFSETQ. The germline V and J ends were trimmed by 4 bases and 5 bases, with 18 bases remaining between them. This chain's CDR3 is CASSLPVGAGETQYF. Here the CDR3 DNA reads TGCGCCAGCAGCCTTCCCGTGGGAGCTGGTGAGACCCAGTACTTC.

The gene calls are TRBV14 and TRBJ1-1; D call uncertain. CDR1 and CDR2 (germline): SGHDN, FVKESK. Trimming took 4 bases from V and 7 from J, leaving 7 bases between them. CDR3 size: 11 residues. This chain's CDR3 is CASSLYSEAFF. CDR3 in DNA: TGTGCCAGCAGCCTATACAGTGAAGCTTTCTTT. Filled out from reference TRBV14 and TRBJ1-1, the complete variable domain reads EAGVTQFPSHSVIEKGQTVTLRCDPISGHDNLYWYRRVMGKEIKFLLHFVKESKQDESGMPNNRFLAERTGGTYSTLKVQPAELEDSGVYFCASSLYSEAFFGQGTRLTVV.

The V call is TRBV5-1, the J call TRBJ2-5; 7 nucleotides line up with TRBD2. Per the germline V gene, CDR1 is SGHRS and CDR2 is YFSETQ. This CDR3 has 15 residues. After removal of 4 bases from V and 7 bases from J, the junction contained 13 bases not matched to a gene. CDR3: CASSPAGQWGGTQYF. The DNA for the CDR3 is TGCGCCAGCAGCCCCGCCGGACAATGGGGGGGGACCCAGTACTTC.

The CDR3 loop is CASSEGLGQTYGYTF. The DNA of the CDR3 is TGTGCCAGCAGCGAAGGCCTGGGACAGACCTATGGCTACACCTTC. The genes are TRBV6-4 and TRBJ1-2, with 7 bases matching TRBD1. This CDR3 has 15 amino acids. Germline values: CDR1 MRHNA, CDR2 SNTAGT. The V and J ends lost 6 bases and 4 bases, in that order; junction bases with no gene match: 11.